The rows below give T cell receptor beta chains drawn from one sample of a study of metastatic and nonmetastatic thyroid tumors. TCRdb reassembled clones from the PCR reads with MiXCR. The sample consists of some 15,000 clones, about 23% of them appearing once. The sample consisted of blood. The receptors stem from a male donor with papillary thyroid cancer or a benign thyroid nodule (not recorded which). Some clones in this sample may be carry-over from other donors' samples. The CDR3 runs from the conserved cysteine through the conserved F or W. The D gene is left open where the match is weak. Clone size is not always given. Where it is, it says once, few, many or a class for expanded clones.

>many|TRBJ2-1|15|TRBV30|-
TGTGCCTGGAGCCCCGGGGAGGTCTCCTACAATGAGCAGTTCTTC
CAWSPGEVSYNEQFF
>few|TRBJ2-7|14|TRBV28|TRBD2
TGTGCCAGCAGACTAGCGGGAGACCGCTACGAGCAGTACTTC
CASRLAGDRYEQYF
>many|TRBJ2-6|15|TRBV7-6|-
TGTGCCAGCAGCGGAGGAACCTCTGGGGCCAACGTCCTGACTTTC
CASSGGTSGANVLTF
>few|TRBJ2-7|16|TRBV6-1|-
TGTGCCAGCAGTCTTCAGGGTTCTTTTCTTCGGTACGAGCAGTACTTC
CASSLQGSFLRYEQYF
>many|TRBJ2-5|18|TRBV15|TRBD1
TGTGCCACCAGCAGGGTCCGCGTCGGGACAGGGGCGGGGGAGACCCAGTACTTC
CATSRVRVGTGAGETQYF
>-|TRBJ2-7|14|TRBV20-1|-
TGCAGTGCTAGACGGCGGAACGATTTGGGCGAGCAGTACTTC
CSARRRNDLGEQYF
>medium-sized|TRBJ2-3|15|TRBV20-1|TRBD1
TGCAGTGCTAGAGATCCGGGACAGGACACAGATACGCAGTATTTT
CSARDPGQDTDTQYF
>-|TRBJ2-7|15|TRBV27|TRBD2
TGTGCCAGCAGTTTCGCGGGAGGGCCCTCCTACGAGCAGTACTTC
CASSFAGGPSYEQYF
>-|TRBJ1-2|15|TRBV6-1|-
TGTGCCAGCAGTGAAGCAGGGAGTCTATCCTATGGCTACACCTTC
CASSEAGSLSYGYTF
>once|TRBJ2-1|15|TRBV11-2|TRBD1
TGTGCCAGCAGCCGGGGACAGGGTTTAGACAATGAGCAGTTCTTC
CASSRGQGLDNEQFF
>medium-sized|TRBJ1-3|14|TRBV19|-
TGTGCCAGTAGTATTGCAGGGGCTGGAAACACCATATATTTT
CASSIAGAGNTIYF
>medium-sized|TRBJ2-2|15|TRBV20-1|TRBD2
TGCAGTGCTAAAGACCAGACTAGCGATAGCGGGGAGCTGTTTTTT
CSAKDQTSDSGELFF
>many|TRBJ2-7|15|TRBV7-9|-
TGTGCCAGCAGCGACGTCGGTGGGAGCTCCTACGAGCAGTACTTC
CASSDVGGSSYEQYF
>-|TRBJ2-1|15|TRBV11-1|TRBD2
TGTGCCAACATCCAAGGACTAGCGGATACCAATGAGCAGTTCTTC
CANIQGLADTNEQFF
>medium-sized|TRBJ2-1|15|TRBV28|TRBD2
TGTGCCAGCGGTTTCGGGACTACGAGGTACAATGAGCAGTTCTTC
CASGFGTTRYNEQFF
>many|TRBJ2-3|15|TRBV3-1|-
TGTGCCAGCAGCCAAGATGGACAGCACACAGATACGCAGTATTTT
CASSQDGQHTDTQYF
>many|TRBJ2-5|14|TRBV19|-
TGTGCCAGTAGTATAAGCCGGGGATGGGAGACCCAGTACTTC
CASSISRGWETQYF
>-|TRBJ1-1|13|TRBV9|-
TGTGCCAGCAGCGTTGGGGGGACGGCTGAAGCTTTCTTT
CASSVGGTAEAFF
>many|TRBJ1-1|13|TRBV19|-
TGTGCCAGTAGTCCCGGGGGGAACACTGAAGCTTTCTTT
CASSPGGNTEAFF
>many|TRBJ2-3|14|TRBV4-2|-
TGTGCCAGCAGAGGCGGCGAGCCGGTAGATACGCAGTATTTT
CASRGGEPVDTQYF
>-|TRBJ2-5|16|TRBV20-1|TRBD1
TGCAGTGCTAGTGACATTGACAGGGGCTCGGGGGAGACCCAGTACTTC
CSASDIDRGSGETQYF
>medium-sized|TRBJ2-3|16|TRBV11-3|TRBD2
TGTGCCAGCAGCTTACTGACTAGCGGGAGTGGTGATACGCAGTATTTT
CASSLLTSGSGDTQYF
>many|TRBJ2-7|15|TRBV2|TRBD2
TGTGCCAGCAGTGAAGCTTGGCTAGCGGGAGTTGGGCGGTACTTC
CASSEAWLAGVGRYF
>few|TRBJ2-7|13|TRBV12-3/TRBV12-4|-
TGTGCCAGCAGTTTAAAGTTCTCCTACGAGCAGTACTTC
CASSLKFSYEQYF
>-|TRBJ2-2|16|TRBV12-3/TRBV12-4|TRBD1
TGTGCCAGCAGTCATGGACAGGGACAGAACACCGGGGAGCTGTTTTTT
CASSHGQGQNTGELFF
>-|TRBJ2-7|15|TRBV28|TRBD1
TGTGCCAGCAGCGTACAGGGGTCATACTCCTACGAGCAGTACTTC
CASSVQGSYSYEQYF
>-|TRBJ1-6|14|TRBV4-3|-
TGCGCCAGCAGCCAGGACACAGCTGTCGGGCCCCTCCACTTT
CASSQDTAVGPLHF
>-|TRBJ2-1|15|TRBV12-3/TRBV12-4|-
TGTGCCAGCACACCATCCTGGGAGACCTACAATGAGCAGTTCTTC
CASTPSWETYNEQFF
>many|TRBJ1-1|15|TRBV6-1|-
TGTGCCAGCAGTTTACAGGGTGAGATGAACACTGAAGCTTTCTTT
CASSLQGEMNTEAFF
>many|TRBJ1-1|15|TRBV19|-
TGTGCCAGTAGTAATTGGGACGGGGGACGGAGGGAAGCTTTCTTT
CASSNWDGGRREAFF
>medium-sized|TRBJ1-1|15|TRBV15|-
TGTGCCACCAGCAGAGAGCCGACAGTTCCCACTGAAGCTTTCTTT
CATSREPTVPTEAFF
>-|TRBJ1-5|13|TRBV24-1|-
TGTGCCACCAGTGGTACAGGTTTTGAGCCCCAGCATTTT
CATSGTGFEPQHF
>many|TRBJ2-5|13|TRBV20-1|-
TGCAGTGCGCCCCGAGGTCCTGGGGAGACCCAGTACTTC
CSAPRGPGETQYF
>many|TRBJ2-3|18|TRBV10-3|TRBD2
TGTGCCATCAGGCCAGGACTAGCGGGGGGAACTAGCACAGATACGCAGTATTTT
CAIRPGLAGGTSTDTQYF
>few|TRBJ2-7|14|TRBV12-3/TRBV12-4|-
TGTGCCAGCAGTTTAGGTGGACAAACCTACGAGCAGTACTTC
CASSLGGQTYEQYF
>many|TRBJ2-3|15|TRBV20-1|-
TGCAGTGCTAGAGGGAGCGGACTCGTCACAGATACGCAGTATTTT
CSARGSGLVTDTQYF
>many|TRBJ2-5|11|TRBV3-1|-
TGTGCCAGCACCCGGGGCCAGACCCAGTACTTC
CASTRGQTQYF
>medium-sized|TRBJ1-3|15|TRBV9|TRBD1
TGTGCCAGCAGCGTAGTTTCAGGGGGCACGGACACCATATATTTT
CASSVVSGGTDTIYF
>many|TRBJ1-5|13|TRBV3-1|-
TGTGCCAGCAGCCTTACAGGGACCGGGCCCCAGCATTTT
CASSLTGTGPQHF
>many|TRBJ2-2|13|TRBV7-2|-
TGTGCCAGCAGCCCTGGACAGACCGGGGAGCTGTTTTTT
CASSPGQTGELFF
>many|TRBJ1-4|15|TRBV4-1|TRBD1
TGCGCCAGCAGCCAGTTAGGGACAGGGAATGAAAAACTGTTTTTT
CASSQLGTGNEKLFF
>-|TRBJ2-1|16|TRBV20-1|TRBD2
TGCAGTGCTAGAGGGGGGGAGGGTCTACAATGGGATGAGCAGTTCTTC
CSARGGEGLQWDEQFF
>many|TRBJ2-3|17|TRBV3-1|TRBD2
TGTGCCAGCAGCCAAGATTTCGGGACTAGTGCCTCGGTTACGCAGTATTTT
CASSQDFGTSASVTQYF
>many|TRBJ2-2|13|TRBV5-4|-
TGTGCCAGCAGCTTATCAAGCATCGGGGAGCTGTTTTTT
CASSLSSIGELFF
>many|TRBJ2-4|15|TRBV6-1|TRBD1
TGTGCCAGCAGTGAAAGGGTGGGACAGGGGAACATTCAGTACTTC
CASSERVGQGNIQYF
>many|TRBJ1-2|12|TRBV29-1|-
TGCAGCGTTGATCCCGGGGGCGGTGGCTACACCTTC
CSVDPGGGGYTF
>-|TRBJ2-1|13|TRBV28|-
TGTGCCAGCAGAACATCCCCCGCCGATGAGCAGTTCTTC
CASRTSPADEQFF
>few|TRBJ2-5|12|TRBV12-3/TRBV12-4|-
TGTGCCAGCAGCCTACAGTGGGAGACCCAGTACTTC
CASSLQWETQYF
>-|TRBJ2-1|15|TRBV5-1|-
TGCGCCAGCAGCTTGGATGTGGGAGTTCCGTATGAGCAGTTCTTC
CASSLDVGVPYEQFF
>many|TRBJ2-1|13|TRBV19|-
TGTGCCAGTAGTATGTCGACAGGCAATGAGCAGTTCTTC
CASSMSTGNEQFF
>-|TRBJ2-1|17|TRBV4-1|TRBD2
TGCGCCAGCAGCCAAGTTTACGGCGGGAGGGCCTACAATGAGCAGTTCTTC
CASSQVYGGRAYNEQFF
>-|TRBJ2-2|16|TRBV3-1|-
TGTGCCAGCAGAAATCAGGGTGCGCGCGACACCGGGAAGCTGTTTTTT
CASRNQGARDTGKLFF
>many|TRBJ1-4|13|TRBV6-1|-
TGTGCCAGCAAGTTGACAACTAATGAAAAACTGTTTTTT
CASKLTTNEKLFF
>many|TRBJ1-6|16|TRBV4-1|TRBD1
TGCGCCAGCAGCCGCGGACAGGGGGAAGGGTATTCACCCCTCCACTTT
CASSRGQGEGYSPLHF
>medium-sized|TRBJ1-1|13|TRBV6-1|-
TGTGCCAGCAGTGAAATACCGAACACTGAAGCTTTCTTT
CASSEIPNTEAFF